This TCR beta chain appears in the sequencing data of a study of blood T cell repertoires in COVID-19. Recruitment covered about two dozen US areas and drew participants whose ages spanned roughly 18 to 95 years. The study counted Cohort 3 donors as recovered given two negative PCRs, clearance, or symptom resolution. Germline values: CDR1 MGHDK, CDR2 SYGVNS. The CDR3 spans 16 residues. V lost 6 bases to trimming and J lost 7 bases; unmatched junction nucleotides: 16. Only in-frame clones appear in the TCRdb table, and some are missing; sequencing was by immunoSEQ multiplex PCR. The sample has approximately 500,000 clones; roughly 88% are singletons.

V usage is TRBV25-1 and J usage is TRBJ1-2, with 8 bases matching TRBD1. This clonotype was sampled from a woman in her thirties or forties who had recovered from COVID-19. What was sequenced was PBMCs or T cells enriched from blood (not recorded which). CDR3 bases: TGTGCCAGCAGCCCCACCCCTCAGGGGGCGATCGGTGGCTACACCTTC. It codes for CASSPTPQGAIGGYTF.